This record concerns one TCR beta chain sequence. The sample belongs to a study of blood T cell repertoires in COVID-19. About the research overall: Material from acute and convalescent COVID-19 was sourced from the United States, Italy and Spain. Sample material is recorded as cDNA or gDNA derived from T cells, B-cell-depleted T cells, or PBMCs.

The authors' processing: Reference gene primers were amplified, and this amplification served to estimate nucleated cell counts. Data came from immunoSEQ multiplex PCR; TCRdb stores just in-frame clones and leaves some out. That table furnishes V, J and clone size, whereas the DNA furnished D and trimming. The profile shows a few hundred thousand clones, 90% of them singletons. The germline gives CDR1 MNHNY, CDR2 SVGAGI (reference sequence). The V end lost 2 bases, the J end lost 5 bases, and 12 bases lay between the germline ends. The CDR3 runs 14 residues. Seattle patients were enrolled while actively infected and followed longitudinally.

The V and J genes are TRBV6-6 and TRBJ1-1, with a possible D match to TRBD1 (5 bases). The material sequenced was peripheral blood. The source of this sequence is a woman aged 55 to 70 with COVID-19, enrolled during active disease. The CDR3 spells CASSYPEQATEAFF. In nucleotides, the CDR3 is TGTGCCAGCAGTTACCCAGAACAGGCGACTGAAGCTTTCTTT.